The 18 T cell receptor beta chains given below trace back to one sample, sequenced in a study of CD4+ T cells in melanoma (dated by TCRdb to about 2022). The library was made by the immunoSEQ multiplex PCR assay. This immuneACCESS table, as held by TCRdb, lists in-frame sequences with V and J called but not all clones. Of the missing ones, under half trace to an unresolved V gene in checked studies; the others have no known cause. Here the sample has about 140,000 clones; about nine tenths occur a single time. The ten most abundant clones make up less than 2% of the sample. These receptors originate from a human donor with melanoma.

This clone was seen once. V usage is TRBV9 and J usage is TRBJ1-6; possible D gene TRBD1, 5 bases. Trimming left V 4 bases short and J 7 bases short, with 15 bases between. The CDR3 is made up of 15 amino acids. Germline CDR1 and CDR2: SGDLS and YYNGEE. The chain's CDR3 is CASSPTGTRNSPLHF. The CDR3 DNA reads TGTGCCAGCAGCCCCACCGGGACTAGAAATTCACCCCTCCACTTT.

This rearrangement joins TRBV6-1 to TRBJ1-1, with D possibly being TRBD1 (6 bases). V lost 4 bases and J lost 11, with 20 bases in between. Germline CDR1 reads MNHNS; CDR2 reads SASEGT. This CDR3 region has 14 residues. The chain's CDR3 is CASSARRATGSAFF. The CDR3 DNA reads TGTGCCAGCAGTGCCCGACGAGCCACAGGGTCGGCTTTCTTT.

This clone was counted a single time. The CDR3, as DNA: TGTGCCAGCAGCTTCTGGACTTACACTGAAGCTTTCTTT. This gives the protein CASSFWTYTEAFF. V is TRBV5-6 and J is TRBJ1-1; D is ambiguous. The CDR3 totals 13 residues. The V gene lost 2 bases and the J gene lost 3 bases, with 8 bases spanning the gap. Per the germline V gene, CDR1 is SGHDT and CDR2 is YYEEEE.

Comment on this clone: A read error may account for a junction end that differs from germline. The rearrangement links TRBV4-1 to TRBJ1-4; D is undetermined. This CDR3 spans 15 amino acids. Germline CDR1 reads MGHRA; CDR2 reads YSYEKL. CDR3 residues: CASRQEVVANEKLFF. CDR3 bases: TGCGCCAGCAGGCAAGAGGTTGTGGCTAATGAAAAACTGTTTTTT.

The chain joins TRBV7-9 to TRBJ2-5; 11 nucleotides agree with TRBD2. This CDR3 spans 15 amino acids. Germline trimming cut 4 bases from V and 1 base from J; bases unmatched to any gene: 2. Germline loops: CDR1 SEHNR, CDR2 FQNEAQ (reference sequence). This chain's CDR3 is CASSSTSGAQETQYF. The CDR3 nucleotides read TGTGCCAGCAGCTCGACTAGCGGGGCCCAAGAGACCCAGTACTTC.

The CDR3 sequence is CASSLEGGGDTQYF. The CDR3 nucleotides are TGCGCCAGCAGCTTGGAAGGGGGCGGCGATACGCAGTATTTT. The chain has TRBV5-1 and TRBJ2-3, with 7 positions matching TRBD1. The V gene end was trimmed by 0 bases and the J gene end by 6 bases; junction bases not matched to a gene: 4. CDR3 size: 14 residues. Germline V gene lookup returns CDR1 SGHRS and CDR2 YFSETQ.

CDR3 protein: CASSLALAGGLDTQYF. In DNA form, the CDR3 reads TGCGCCAGCAGCTTGGCCCTAGCGGGGGGTTTAGATACGCAGTATTTT. The V and J genes are TRBV5-1 and TRBJ2-3; TRBD2 aligns across 11 bases. The CDR3 sequence is 16 residues long. CDR1 and CDR2 from the germline V gene are SGHRS and YFSETQ. Germline trimming cut 0 bases from V and 5 bases from J; bases unmatched to any gene: 5.

CDR3 nucleotide sequence: TGTGCCAGCAGTCCAGGGTATTCACCCCTCCACTTT. It yields the protein CASSPGYSPLHF. The chain is built from TRBV5-4 and TRBJ1-6; D is perhaps TRBD1 (5 bases). The CDR3 runs to 12 residues. Per germline, CDR1 SGHNT and CDR2 YYREEE (reference sequence). V lost 5 bases to trimming and J lost 8 bases, with 8 bases between them.

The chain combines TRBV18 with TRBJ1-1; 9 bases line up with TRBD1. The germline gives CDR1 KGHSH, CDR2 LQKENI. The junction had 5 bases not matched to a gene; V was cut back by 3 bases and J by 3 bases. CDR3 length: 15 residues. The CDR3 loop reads CASSPGGQGYTEAFF. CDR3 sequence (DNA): TGTGCCAGCTCACCCGGGGGACAGGGTTACACTGAAGCTTTCTTT.

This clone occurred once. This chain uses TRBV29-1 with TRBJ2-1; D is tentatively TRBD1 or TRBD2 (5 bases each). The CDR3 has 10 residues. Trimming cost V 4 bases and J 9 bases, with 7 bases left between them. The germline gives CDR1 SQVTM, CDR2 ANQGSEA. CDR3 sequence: CSVGDAEQFF. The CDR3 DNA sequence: TGCAGCGTTGGGGACGCTGAGCAGTTCTTC.

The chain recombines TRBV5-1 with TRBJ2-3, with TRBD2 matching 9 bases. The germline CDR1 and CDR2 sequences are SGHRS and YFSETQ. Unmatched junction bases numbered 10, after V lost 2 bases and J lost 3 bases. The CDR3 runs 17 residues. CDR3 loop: CASSLPSRGGKTDTQYF. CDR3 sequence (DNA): TGCGCCAGCAGCTTACCTTCGCGGGGGGGCAAGACAGATACGCAGTATTTT. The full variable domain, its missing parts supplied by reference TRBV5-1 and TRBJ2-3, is KAGVTQTPRYLIKTRGQQVTLSCSPISGHRSVSWYQQTPGQGLQFLFEYFSETQRNKGNFPGRFSGRQFSNSRSEMNVSTLELGDSALYLCASSLPSRGGKTDTQYFGPGTRLTVL.

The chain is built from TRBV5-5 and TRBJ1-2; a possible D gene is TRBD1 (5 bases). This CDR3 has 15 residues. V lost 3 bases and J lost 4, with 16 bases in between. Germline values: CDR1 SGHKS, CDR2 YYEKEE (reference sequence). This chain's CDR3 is CASSSGIGAPYGYTF. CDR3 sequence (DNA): TGTGCCAGCAGCTCTGGGATAGGGGCCCCCTATGGCTACACCTTC.

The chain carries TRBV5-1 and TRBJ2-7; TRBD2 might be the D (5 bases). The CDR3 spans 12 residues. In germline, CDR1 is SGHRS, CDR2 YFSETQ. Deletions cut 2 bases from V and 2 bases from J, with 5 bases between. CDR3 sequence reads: CASSFGAYEQYF. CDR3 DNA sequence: TGCGCCAGCAGCTTCGGGGCCTACGAGCAGTACTTC. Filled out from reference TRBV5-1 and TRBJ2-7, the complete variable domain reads KAGVTQTPRYLIKTRGQQVTLSCSPISGHRSVSWYQQTPGQGLQFLFEYFSETQRNKGNFPGRFSGRQFSNSRSEMNVSTLELGDSALYLCASSFGAYEQYFGPGTRLTVT.

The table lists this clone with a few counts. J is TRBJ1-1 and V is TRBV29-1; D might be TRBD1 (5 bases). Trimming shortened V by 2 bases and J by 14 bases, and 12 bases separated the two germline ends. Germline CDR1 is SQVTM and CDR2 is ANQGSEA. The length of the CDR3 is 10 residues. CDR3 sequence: CSVEWGSQFF. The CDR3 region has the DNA TGCAGCGTTGAATGGGGCTCCCAATTCTTT. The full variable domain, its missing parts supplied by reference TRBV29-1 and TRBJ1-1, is SAVISQKPSRDICQRGTSLTIQCQVDSQVTMMFWYRQQPGQSLTLIATANQGSEATYESGFVIDKFPISRPNLTFSTLTVSNMSPEDSSIYLCSVEWGSQFFGQGTRLTVV.

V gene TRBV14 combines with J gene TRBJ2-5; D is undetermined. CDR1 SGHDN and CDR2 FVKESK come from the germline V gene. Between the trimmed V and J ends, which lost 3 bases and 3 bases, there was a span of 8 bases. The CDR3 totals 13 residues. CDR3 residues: CASSQWAEETQYF. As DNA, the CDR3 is TGTGCCAGCAGCCAGTGGGCAGAAGAGACCCAGTACTTC.

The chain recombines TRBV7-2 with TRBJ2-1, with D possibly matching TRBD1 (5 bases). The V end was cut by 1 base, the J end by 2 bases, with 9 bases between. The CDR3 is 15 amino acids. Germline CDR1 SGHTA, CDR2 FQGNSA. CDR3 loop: CASSLEGPTYNEQFF. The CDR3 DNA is TGTGCCAGCAGCTTAGAGGGGCCTACCTACAATGAGCAGTTCTTC.

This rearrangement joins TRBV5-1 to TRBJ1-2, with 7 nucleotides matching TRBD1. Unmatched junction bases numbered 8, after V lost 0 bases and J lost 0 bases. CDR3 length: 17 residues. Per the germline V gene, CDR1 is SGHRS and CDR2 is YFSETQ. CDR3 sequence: CASSLAGRDRTNYGYTF. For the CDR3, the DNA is TGCGCCAGCAGCTTGGCGGGGAGGGACAGAACTAACTATGGCTACACCTTC.

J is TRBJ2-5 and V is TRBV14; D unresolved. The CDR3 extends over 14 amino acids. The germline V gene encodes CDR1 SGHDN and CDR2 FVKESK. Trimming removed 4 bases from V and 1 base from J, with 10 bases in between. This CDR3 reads CASSRTNIQETQYF. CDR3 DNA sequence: TGTGCCAGCAGCCGGACCAACATCCAAGAGACCCAGTACTTC.